This T cell receptor (beta chain) was recovered during a study of T cells after yellow fever vaccination. Trimming cost V 6 bases and J 1 base, with 16 bases left between them. The CDR3 sequence is 16 residues long. In germline, CDR1 is ENHRY, CDR2 SYGVKD. One entry per CDR3 protein, called by TCRdb with MiXCR from the 5' RACE reads. The repertoire holds about 230,000 distinct CDR3 sequences, with around 6.7% as singletons. At least ten counts were recorded for this clonotype. Its antigen remains unknown. Study-wide results and caveats: One caveat is that FACS-sorted repertoires could contain abundant clonotypes contaminating from the bulk population. Boosting was followed by the reappearance of most primary-vaccination clones (roughly 95% CD4, more than 70% CD8). The appearance of a small share of clonotypes in both CD4 and CD8 compartments was observed. The secondary response peaked faster, at day 5 versus 15, but was weaker.

The chain links TRBV10-3 to TRBJ2-1; D remains unclear. This receptor was obtained from a man aged 30-40 years who received the YFV17D yellow fever vaccine. Source: CD4+ T cells sorted from PBMCs, taken on the day of the yellow fever booster vaccination. In nucleotides, the CDR3 is TGTGCCATCAGCCCCCCCTATAGTGTATCCTACAATGAGCAGTTCTTC. Translated, it gives CAISPPYSVSYNEQFF.